This T cell receptor beta chain was sequenced in a study of T cells after yellow fever vaccination. Whole-study results and caveats: Among all clonotypes, a small share was observed in both CD4 and CD8 compartments.

TCRdb recomputed calls from the 5' RACE reads with MiXCR, one row per CDR3 protein. The sample shows 120,000 or so distinct CDR3 sequences, roughly 8.2% of them seen only once. On this clonotype: Its antigen is not known.

Germline V lookup: CDR1 SGHVS, CDR2 FQNEAQ. The ends were cut back, 5 bases at V and 2 bases at J, with 17 bases in the middle. The CDR3 is 16 amino acids. The V gene is TRBV7-8, the J gene TRBJ2-3; D may be TRBD2 (5 bases). The origin of this receptor is a man between 18 and 29 years old who received the YFV17D yellow fever vaccine. Material: CD8+ T cells sorted from PBMCs, obtained on the day of the yellow fever booster vaccination. The CDR3 is CASSPDQDSDTDTQYF. CDR3 in DNA: TGTGCCAGCAGCCCCGACCAGGACTCCGACACAGATACGCAGTATTTT.